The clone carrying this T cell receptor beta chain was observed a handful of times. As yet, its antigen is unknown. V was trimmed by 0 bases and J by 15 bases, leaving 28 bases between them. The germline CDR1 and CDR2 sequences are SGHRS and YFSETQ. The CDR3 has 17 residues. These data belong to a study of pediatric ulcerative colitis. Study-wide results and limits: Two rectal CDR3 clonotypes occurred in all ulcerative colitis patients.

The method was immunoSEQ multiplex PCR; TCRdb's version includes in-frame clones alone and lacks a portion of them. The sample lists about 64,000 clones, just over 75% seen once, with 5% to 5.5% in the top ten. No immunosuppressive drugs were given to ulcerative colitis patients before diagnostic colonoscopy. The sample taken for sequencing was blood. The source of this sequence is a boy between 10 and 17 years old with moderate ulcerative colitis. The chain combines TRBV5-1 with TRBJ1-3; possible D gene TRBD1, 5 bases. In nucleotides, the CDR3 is TGCGCCAGCAGCTTGGATTCCGGGGCAGGTCGTCCAAGGCCGCAATATTTT. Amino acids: CASSLDSGAGRPRPQYF.